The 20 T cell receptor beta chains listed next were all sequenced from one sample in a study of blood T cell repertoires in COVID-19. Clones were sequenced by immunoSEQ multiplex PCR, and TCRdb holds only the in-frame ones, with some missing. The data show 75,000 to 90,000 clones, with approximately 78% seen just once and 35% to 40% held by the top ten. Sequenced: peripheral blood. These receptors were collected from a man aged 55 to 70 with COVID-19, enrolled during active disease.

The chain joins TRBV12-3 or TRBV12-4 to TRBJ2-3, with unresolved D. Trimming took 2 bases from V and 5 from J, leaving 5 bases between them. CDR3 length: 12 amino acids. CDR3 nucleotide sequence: TGTGCCAGCAGTTTATTAAAAGATACGCAGTATTTT. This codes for CASSLLKDTQYF.

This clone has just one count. The CDR3 spells CASSSGGSYNEQFF. The CDR3 nucleotides read TGTGCCAGCAGCTCCGGAGGCTCCTACAATGAGCAGTTCTTC. The chain uses TRBV7-9 and TRBJ2-1, with TRBD2 as a possible D gene (5 bases). Germline V lookup: CDR1 SEHNR, CDR2 FQNEAQ (reference sequence). This CDR3 has 14 residues. V was pared by 4 bases and J by 0 bases, with 7 bases between.

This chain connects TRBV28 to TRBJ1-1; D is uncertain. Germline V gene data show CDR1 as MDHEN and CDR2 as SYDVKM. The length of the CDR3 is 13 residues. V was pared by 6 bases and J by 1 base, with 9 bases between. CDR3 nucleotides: TGTGCCAGCAGCAGGAGGACGAACACTGAAGCTTTCTTT. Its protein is CASSRRTNTEAFF.

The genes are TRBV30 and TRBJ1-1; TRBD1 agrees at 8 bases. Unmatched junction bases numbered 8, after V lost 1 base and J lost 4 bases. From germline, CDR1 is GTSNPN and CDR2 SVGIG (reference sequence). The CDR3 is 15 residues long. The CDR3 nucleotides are TGTGCCTGGAGTGCATCCAGGGGGCTAATCACTGAAGCTTTCTTT. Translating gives CAWSASRGLITEAFF. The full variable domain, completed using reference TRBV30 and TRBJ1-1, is SQTIHQWPATLVQPVGSPLSLECTVEGTSNPNLYWYRQAAGRGLQLLFYSVGIGQISSEVPQNLSASRPQDRQFILSSKKLLLSDSGFYLCAWSASRGLITEAFFGQGTRLTVV.

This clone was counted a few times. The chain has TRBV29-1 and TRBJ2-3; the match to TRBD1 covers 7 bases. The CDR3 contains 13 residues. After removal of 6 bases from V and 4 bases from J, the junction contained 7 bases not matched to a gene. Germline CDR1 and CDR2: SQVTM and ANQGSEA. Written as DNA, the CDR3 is TGCAGCGTCCTAGGACAGGTGGCAGATACGCAGTATTTT. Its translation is CSVLGQVADTQYF.

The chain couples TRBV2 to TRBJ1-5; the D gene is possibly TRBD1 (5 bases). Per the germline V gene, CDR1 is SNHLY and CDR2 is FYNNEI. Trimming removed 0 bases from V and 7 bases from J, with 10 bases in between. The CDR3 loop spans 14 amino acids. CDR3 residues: CASSEARSGQPQHF. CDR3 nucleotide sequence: TGTGCCAGCAGTGAAGCTAGGTCAGGGCAGCCCCAGCATTTT.

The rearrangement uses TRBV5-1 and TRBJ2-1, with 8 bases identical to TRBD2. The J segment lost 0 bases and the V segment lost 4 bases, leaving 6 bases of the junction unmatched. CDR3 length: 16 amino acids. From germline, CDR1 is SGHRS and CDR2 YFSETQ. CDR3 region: CASSKAGVFSYNEQFF. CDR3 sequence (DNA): TGCGCCAGCAGCAAAGCGGGAGTCTTCTCCTACAATGAGCAGTTCTTC.

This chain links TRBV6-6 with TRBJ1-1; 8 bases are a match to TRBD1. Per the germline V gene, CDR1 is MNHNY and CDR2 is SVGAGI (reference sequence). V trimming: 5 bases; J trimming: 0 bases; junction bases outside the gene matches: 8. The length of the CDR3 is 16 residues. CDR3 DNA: TGTGCCAGCAGTCTGGACAGGGTCGGTATGAACACTGAAGCTTTCTTT. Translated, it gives CASSLDRVGMNTEAFF.

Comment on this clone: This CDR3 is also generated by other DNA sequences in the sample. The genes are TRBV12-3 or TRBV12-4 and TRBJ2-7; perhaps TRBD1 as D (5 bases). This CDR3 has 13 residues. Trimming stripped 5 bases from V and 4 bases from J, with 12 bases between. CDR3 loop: CASSLWGRYEQYF. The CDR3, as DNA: TGTGCCAGCAGTCTTTGGGGCAGGTACGAGCAGTACTTC.

CDR3 nucleotide sequence: TGCAGCGTTGAACTCGGGGGAGGGTATGAGCAGTTCTTC. It translates to CSVELGGGYEQFF. The chain employs TRBV29-1 and TRBJ2-1; 7 bases map to TRBD2. V gave up 2 bases and J gave up 8 bases; unmatched junction bases: 6. Looked up from germline, CDR1 is SQVTM and CDR2 is ANQGSEA. This CDR3 spans 13 amino acids.

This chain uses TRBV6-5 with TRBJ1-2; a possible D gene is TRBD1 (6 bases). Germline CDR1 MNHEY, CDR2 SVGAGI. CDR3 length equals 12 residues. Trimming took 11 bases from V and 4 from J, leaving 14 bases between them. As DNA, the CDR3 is TGTGCCGTCAACAGGGAAGGCTATGGCTACACCTTC. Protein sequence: CAVNREGYGYTF.

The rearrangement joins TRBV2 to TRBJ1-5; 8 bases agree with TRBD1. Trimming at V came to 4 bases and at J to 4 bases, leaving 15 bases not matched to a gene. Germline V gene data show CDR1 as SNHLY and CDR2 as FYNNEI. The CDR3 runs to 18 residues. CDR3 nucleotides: TGTGCCAGCAGTGGACAGGGGAGGGTTGGGGTTCTAAATCAGCCCCAGCATTTT. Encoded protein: CASSGQGRVGVLNQPQHF.

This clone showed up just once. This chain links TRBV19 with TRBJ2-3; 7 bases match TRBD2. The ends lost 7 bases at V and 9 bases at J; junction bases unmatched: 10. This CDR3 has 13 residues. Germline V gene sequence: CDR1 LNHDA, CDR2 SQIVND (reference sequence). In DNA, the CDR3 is TGTGCCAGTACCCCTTCTCGAGCGGGAACGCAGTATTTT. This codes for CASTPSRAGTQYF.

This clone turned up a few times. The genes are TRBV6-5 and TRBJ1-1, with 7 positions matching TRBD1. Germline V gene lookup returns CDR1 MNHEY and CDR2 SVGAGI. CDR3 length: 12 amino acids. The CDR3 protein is CEDRQGGTEAFF. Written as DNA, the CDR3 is TGTGAGGACAGGCAAGGCGGGACTGAAGCTTTCTTT.

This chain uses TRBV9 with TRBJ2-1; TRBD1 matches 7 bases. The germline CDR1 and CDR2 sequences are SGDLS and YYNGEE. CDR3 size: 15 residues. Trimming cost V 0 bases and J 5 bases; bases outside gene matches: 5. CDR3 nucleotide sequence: TGTGCCAGCAGCGTAGAGCGACAGGGAGACAATGAGCAGTTCTTC. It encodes CASSVERQGDNEQFF.

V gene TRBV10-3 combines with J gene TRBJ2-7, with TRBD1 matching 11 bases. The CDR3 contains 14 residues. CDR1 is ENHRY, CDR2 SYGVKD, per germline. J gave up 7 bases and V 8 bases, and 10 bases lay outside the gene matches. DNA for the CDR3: TGTGCCATCGAGCCGGGACAGGGGGTTTCAGAGCAGTACTTC. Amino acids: CAIEPGQGVSEQYF.

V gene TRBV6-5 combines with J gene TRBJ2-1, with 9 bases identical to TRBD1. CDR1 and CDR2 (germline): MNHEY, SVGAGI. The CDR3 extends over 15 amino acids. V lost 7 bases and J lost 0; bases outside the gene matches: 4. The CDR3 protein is CASTPTGGSYNEQFF. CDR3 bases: TGTGCCAGCACCCCGACAGGGGGCTCCTACAATGAGCAGTTCTTC.

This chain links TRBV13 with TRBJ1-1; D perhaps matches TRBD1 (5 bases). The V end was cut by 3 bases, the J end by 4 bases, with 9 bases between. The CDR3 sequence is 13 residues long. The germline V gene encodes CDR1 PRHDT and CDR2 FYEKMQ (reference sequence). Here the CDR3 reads CASSFRGTTEAFF. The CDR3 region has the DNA TGTGCCAGCAGCTTTAGGGGTACCACTGAAGCTTTCTTT.

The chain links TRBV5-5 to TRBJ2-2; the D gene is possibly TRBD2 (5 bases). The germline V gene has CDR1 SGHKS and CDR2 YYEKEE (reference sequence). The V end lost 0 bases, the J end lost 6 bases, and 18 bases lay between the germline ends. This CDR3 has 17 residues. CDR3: CASSLEVATITAGELFF. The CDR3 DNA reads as TGTGCCAGCAGCTTGGAGGTAGCGACAATCACAGCCGGGGAGCTGTTTTTT. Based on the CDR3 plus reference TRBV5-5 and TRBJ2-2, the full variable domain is DAGVTQSPTHLIKTRGQQVTLRCSPISGHKSVSWYQQVLGQGPQFIFQYYEKEERGRGNFPDRFSARQFPNYSSELNVNALLLGDSALYLCASSLEVATITAGELFFGEGSRLTVL.

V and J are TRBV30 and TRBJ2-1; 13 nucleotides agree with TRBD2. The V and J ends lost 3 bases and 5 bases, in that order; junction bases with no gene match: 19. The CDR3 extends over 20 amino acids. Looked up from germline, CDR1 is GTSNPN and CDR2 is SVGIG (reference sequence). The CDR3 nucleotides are TGTGCCTGGAGAGCTAGGTTCGCGGGACTAGCGGGAACGGGAAACAATGAGCAGTTCTTC. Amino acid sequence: CAWRARFAGLAGTGNNEQFF.